Given below is one T cell receptor (beta chain) in context. This sample was included in a study of blood T cell repertoires in COVID-19. The wider study: From T cells, B-cell-depleted T cells, or PBMCs came the material, which was cDNA or gDNA.

The data were produced by immunoSEQ multiplex PCR, yet TCRdb's version contains in-frame clones alone and is incomplete. The sample holds 68,000 or so clones; under 85% are singletons and the top ten take 9.8%. Trimming stripped 6 bases from V and 4 bases from J, with 16 bases between. Per the germline V gene, CDR1 is MDHEN and CDR2 is SYDVKM. The CDR3 length is 14 residues. The sequence derives from a woman between 45 and 65 years old with acute or convalescent COVID-19. The gene calls are TRBV28 and TRBJ2-7; D gene unclear. The specimen was peripheral blood. CDR3 protein: CASSLVTPPYEQYF. CDR3 in DNA: TGTGCCAGCAGCCTGGTTACTCCTCCGTACGAGCAGTACTTC.